A single T cell receptor beta chain is shown here with its context. The antigen remains unidentified. The data were taken from a study of cytomegalovirus exposure and HLA in healthy donors. Findings and limits, study-wide: Of the V segments, some could not be distinguished, including TRBV6-2 and TRBV6-3, and were excluded. Associated with cytomegalovirus, according to the listing, were some 180 TCR beta chains. TCR beta V segments were, for the most part, productive about 87% or about 30% of the time in an earlier analysis. Reports state that TCR beta sequences accurately predicted most subjects' HLA-A and HLA-B alleles.

The PCR used 60 Vbeta and 13 Jbeta primers. The repertoire was sequenced with immunoSEQ multiplex PCR; TCRdb's copy has only in-frame clones and lacks some. The data hold 85,000 to 130,000 clones, with 60% to 80% observed a single time. Per the germline V gene, CDR1 is MNHEY and CDR2 is SVGAGI. The CDR3 contains 13 residues. J gave up 7 bases and V 5 bases, and 5 bases lay outside the gene matches. This receptor was identified in a female donor in good health and CMV-seronegative. The sequenced sample was PBMCs. The V and J genes are TRBV6-5 and TRBJ1-5, with 7 bases matching TRBD1. The CDR3 loop reads CASSRTGRQPQHF. The CDR3 DNA is TGTGCCAGCAGTCGGACAGGACGACAGCCCCAGCATTTT.